This T cell receptor (beta chain) comes out of a study of cytomegalovirus exposure and HLA in healthy donors. Turning to the study itself: There were 75 million to 95 million unique TCRs (from HLA-typed donors) in an early data release.

CDR3 size: 13 residues. CDR1 is PRHDT, CDR2 FYEKMQ, per germline (reference sequence). Trimming shortened V by 6 bases and J by 7 bases, and 15 bases separated the two germline ends. Study conclusions and caveats: Accounts indicate the classifier identified cytomegalovirus status with strong specificity and sensitivity. Analysis was performed later, and it showed HLA-associated TCR beta chains to be more clonally expanded than equally common others. A missense variant in DCLRE1C was later tied to TCR beta V- and J-gene trimming.

A note on this clone: Its specificity is unknown.

Primers for the PCR totalled 60 Vbeta and 13 Jbeta. Generated by immunoSEQ multiplex PCR, the TCRdb table keeps only in-frame clones and is missing some. This table holds approximately 110,000 clones, just over 75% found once. The TCR was taken from a man in his forties in good health and CMV-seropositive. The V and J genes are TRBV13 and TRBJ1-2, with a tentative D call TRBD1 (6 bases). Sequenced sample: PBMCs. The CDR3 sequence is CASRGQGAVGYTF. The CDR3 nucleotides are TGTGCCAGCAGGGGACAAGGGGCAGTTGGCTACACCTTC.